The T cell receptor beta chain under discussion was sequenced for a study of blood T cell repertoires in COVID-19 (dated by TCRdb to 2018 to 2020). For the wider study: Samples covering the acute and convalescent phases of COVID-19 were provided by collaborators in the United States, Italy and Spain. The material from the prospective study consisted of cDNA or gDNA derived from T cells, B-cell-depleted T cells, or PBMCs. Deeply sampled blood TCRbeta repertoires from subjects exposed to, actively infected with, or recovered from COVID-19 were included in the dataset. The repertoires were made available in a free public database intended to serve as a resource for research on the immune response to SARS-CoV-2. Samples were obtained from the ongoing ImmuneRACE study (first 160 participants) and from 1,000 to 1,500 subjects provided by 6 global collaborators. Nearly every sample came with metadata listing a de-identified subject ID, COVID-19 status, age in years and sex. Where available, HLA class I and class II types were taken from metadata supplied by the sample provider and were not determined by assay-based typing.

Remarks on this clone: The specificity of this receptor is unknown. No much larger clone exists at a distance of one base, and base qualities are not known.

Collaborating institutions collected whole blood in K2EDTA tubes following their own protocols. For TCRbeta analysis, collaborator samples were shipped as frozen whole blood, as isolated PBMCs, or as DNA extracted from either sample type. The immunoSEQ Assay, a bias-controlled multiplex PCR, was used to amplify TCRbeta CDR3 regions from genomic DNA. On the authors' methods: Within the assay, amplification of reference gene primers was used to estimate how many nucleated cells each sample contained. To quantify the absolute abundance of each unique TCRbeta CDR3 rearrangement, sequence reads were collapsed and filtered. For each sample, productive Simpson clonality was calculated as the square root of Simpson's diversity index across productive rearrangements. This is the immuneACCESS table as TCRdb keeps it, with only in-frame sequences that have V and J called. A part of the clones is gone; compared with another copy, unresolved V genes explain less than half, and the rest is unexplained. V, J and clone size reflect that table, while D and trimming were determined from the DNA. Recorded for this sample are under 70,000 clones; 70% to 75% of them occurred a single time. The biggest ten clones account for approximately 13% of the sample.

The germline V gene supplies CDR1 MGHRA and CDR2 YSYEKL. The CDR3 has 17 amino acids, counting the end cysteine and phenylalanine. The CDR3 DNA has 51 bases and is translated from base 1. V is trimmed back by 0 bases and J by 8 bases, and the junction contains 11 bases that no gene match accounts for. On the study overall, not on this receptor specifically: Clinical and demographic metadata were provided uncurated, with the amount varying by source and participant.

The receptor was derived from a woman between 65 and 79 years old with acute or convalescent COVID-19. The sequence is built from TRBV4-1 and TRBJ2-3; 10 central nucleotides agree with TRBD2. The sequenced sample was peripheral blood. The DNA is TGCGCCAGCAGCCAAGACCCGGAGCGGGGGGGCTCGTTTACGCAGTATTTT. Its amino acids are CASSQDPERGGSFTQYF.